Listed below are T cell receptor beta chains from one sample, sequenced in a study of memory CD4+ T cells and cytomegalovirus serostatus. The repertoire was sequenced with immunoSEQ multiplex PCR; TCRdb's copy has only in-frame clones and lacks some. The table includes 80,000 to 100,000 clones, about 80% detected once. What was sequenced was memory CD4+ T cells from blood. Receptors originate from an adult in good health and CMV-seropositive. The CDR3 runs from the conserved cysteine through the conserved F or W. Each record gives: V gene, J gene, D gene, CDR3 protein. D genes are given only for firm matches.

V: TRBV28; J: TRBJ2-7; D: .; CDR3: CASSFYLGLRAYEQYF
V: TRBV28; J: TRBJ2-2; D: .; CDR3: CASTLGQFTGELFF
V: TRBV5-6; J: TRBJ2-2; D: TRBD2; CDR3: CASSLALAGDPGELFF
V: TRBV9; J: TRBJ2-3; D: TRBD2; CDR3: CASSASSGRATDTQYF
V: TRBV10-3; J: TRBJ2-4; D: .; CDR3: CAISASVAKNIQYF
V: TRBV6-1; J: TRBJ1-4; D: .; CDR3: CASSEYRGRHNEKLFF
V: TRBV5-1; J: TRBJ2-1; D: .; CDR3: CASSYQGPLAYNEQFF
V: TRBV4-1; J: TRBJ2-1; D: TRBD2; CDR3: CASSQAIGLAGEDEQFF
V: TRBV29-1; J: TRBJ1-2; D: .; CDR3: CSVGTSGYYGYTF
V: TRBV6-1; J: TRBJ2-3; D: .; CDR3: CASSEAWEVWRTQYF
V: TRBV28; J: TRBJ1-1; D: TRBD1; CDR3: CASSLYSTGGGTEAFF
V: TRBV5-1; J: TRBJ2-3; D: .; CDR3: CASSLEGVGYTDTQYF
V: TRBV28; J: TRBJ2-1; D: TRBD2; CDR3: CASSWSGRAGNEQFF
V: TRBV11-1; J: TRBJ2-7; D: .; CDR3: CASSPFSAVGEQYF
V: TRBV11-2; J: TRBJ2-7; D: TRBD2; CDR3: CASSLRYGRADSPHF
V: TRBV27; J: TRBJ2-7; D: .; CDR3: CASTPDSYEQYF
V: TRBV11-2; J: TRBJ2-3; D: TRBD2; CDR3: CASSLATSGRRMDTQYF
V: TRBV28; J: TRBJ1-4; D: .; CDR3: CASSSLGSGKLFF
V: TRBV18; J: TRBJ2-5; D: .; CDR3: CASSPFRGTGVQETQYF
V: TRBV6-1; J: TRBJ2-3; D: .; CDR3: CASSEVKHTQYF
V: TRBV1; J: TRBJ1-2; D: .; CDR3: CTSSPYRAYGYTF
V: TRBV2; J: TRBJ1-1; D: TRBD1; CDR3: CASIISGRGRGNTEAFF
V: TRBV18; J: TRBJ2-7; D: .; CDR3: CASSPHREGVYEQYF
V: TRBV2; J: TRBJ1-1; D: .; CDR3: CASTVVHSTEAFF
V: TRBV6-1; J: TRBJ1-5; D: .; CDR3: CASSERFTGQHF
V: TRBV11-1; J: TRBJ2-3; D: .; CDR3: CASSTNPDVTSTDTQYF
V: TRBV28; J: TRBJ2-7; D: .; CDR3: CASGRGDVSLQAYEQYF
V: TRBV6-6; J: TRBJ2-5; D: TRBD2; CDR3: CASSYPGGGETQYF
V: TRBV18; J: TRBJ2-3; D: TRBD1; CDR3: CASSGQGAQYF
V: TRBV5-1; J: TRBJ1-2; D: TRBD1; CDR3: CASSFGDRGNGYTF
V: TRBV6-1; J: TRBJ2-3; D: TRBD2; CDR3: CASGRTSGMVDTQYF
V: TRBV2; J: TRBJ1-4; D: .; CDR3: CASSRLGTTGEKLFF
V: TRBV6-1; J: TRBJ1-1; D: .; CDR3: CASSRRSREAFF
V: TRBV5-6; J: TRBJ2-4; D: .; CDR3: CASSVISLAKNIQYF
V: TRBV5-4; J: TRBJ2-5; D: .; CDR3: CASSLVSGETQYF
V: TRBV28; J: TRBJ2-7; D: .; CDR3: CASRGLGSYEQYF
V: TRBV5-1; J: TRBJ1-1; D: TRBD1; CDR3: CASSWGTGGSTEAFF
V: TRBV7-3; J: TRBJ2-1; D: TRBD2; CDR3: CASSPGRAGVGDEQFF
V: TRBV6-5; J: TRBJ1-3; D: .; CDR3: CASRANSGNTIYF
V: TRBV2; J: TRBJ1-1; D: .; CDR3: CASTGLESTEAFF
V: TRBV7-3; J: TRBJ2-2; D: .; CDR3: CASSLQGNTGELFF
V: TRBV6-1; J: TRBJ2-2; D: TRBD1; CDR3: CASRGQGAINGELFF
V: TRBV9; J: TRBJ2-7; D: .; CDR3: CASSVRDFSYEQYF
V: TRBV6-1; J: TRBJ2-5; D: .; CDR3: CASSPQLGAGQTQYF
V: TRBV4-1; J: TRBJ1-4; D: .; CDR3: CASSQGVLVTNEKLFF